This TCR beta chain was sequenced for a study of T-cell memory formation after mild COVID-19. This clonotype has at least ten counts. Researchers used 5'RACE with constant-segment primers to make TCR alpha and TCR beta cDNA libraries that carry sample barcodes and UMIs. TCRdb re-analysed the 5' RACE reads in MiXCR, keeping a single row per CDR3 protein. The table lists 250,000 to 350,000 distinct CDR3 sequences, 15% to 20% of them singletons. This receptor was obtained from a man aged 18 to 29 who had mild COVID-19 (a few samples of this study predate the infection). Cell type and time point are not known. Input material: PBMCs or a T cell subset sorted from them (not recorded which).

CDR3: CANDRGTSTEAFF. In nucleotides, the CDR3 is TGTGCCAACGACAGGGGGACGAGCACTGAAGCTTTCTTT. This chain links TRBV7-9 with TRBJ1-1; 9 bases are a match to TRBD1. The length of the CDR3 is 13 residues. Germline values: CDR1 SEHNR, CDR2 FQNEAQ (reference sequence). The J segment lost 4 bases and the V segment lost 10 bases, leaving 7 bases of the junction unmatched.